These 26 T cell receptor beta chains came from one sample sequenced in a study of beta chain features in type 1 diabetes. Study-level results: Shortening of TCRB CDR3s, moderate but significant, appeared in all four CD4+ subsets of Type 1 diabetes patients.

Of the isolated RNA, all was reverse transcribed, and so the sequenced material was expressed TCRB transcripts. TCRdb's table, derived via immunoSEQ multiplex PCR, lists solely in-frame clones and lacks some. The data contain 400,000 or so clones, around 10% of them seen just once; the ten biggest clones take up 0.6%. These TCRs' antigens remain unknown. What was sequenced was central memory CD4+ T cells from blood. The receptor source for this set is a man younger than 45 with type 1 diabetes.

This clone has only a few counts. The chain has TRBV19 and TRBJ2-1, with TRBD2 matching 12 bases. The CDR3 extends over 16 amino acids. Per the germline V gene, CDR1 is LNHDA and CDR2 is SQIVND (reference sequence). V shed 5 bases, J shed 10 bases, and the junction held 12 bases outside the gene matches. The CDR3 DNA reads as TGTGCCAGTAGTGTCCTACTAGCGGGAGGCCCGGACGAGCAGTTCTTC. Translating gives CASSVLLAGGPDEQFF.

Only a few counts were recorded for this clone. This chain joins TRBV11-2 and TRBJ2-3, with 8 bases identical to TRBD2. Unmatched junction bases numbered 4, after V lost 2 bases and J lost 0 bases. CDR1 and CDR2 from the germline V gene are SGHAT and FQNNGV. There are 16 residues in the CDR3. This CDR3 is CASSLKRGPSTDTQYF. Here the CDR3 DNA reads TGTGCCAGCAGCTTAAAGCGGGGGCCTAGCACAGATACGCAGTATTTT.

The V gene is TRBV6-6, the J gene TRBJ2-7; perhaps D is TRBD1 or TRBD2 (5 bases each). Germline CDR1 MNHNY, CDR2 SVGAGI (reference sequence). Trimming took 0 bases from V and 4 from J, leaving 10 bases between them. This CDR3 comprises 14 residues. The CDR3 sequence: CASSYSGTWYEQYF. For the CDR3, the DNA is TGTGCCAGCAGTTACTCCGGGACCTGGTACGAGCAGTACTTC.

The CDR3 protein is CASSESSGRANRDTQYF. The CDR3 nucleotides are TGTGCCAGCAGTGAATCTAGCGGGAGGGCCAACCGGGATACGCAGTATTTT. This chain connects TRBV25-1 to TRBJ2-3; TRBD2 matches at 12 bases. This CDR3 has 17 residues. CDR1 is MGHDK and CDR2 is SYGVNS in the germline V gene. Trimming took 1 base from V and 6 from J; bases not matched to a gene: 8. Full variable domain (outside the CDR3, taken from reference TRBV25-1 and TRBJ2-3): EADIYQTPRYLVIGTGKKITLECSQTMGHDKMYWYQQDPGMELHLIHYSYGVNSTEKGDLSSESTVSRIRTEHFPLTLESARPSHTSQYLCASSESSGRANRDTQYFGPGTRLTVL.

The V call is TRBV18, the J call TRBJ2-1, with D perhaps TRBD2 (7 bases). Per germline, CDR1 KGHSH and CDR2 LQKENI. V shed 3 bases and J shed 5 bases, with 26 bases lying between them. This CDR3 contains 19 residues. CDR3 in amino acids: CASSPIQGFGGSGDNEQFF. As DNA, the CDR3 is TGTGCCAGCTCACCTATACAGGGCTTCGGCGGGAGCGGCGACAATGAGCAGTTCTTC.

This clone came up a few times. The chain employs TRBV15 and TRBJ2-4; 10 bases fit TRBD2. CDR1 is LNHNV, CDR2 YYDKDF, per germline (reference sequence). The CDR3 extends over 14 amino acids. V shed 3 bases and J 8 bases; nucleotides not matched to a gene: 4. This chain's CDR3 is CATSRGTSEHIQYF. The CDR3 nucleotides read TGTGCCACCAGCAGGGGGACTAGCGAACACATTCAGTACTTC. The complete variable domain, with remaining parts taken from reference TRBV15 and TRBJ2-4, reads DAMVIQNPRYQVTQFGKPVTLSCSQTLNHNVMYWYQQKSSQAPKLLFHYYDKDFNNEADTPDNFQSRRPNTSFCFLDIRSPGLGDTAMYLCATSRGTSEHIQYFGAGTRLSVL.

This clone showed up many times. The V call is TRBV11-1, the J call TRBJ2-1, with a weak D call TRBD2 (6 bases). This CDR3 is 17 amino acids long. Trimming cost V 0 bases and J 0 bases, with 12 bases left between them. Germline V gene data show CDR1 as SGHAT and CDR2 as FQDESV (reference sequence). CDR3 coding DNA: TGTGCCAGCAGCTTAGCGAAGGCGGGAACCTCCTACAATGAGCAGTTCTTC. This encodes CASSLAKAGTSYNEQFF.

The chain has TRBV6-5 and TRBJ2-7; D assignment may be TRBD1 or TRBD2 (5 bases each). Germline CDR1 reads MNHEY; CDR2 reads SVGAGI. The CDR3 length is 15 residues. V was pared by 2 bases and J by 3 bases, with 14 bases between. CDR3 bases: TGTGCCAGCAGTTACCAAGACGGTGGGGGCTACGAGCAGTACTTC. Its protein product is CASSYQDGGGYEQYF.

This clone was observed a few times. V and J are TRBV28 and TRBJ2-3; TRBD2 matches at 10 bases. Germline V gives CDR1 MDHEN, CDR2 SYDVKM. V was pared by 7 bases and J by 5 bases, with 9 bases of the junction left unmatched. CDR3 size: 15 residues. The CDR3 is CASIPGTSAGDTQYF. The DNA of the CDR3 is TGTGCCAGCATACCCGGGACTAGCGCTGGAGATACGCAGTATTTT.

This clone was counted only a few times. The chain joins TRBV28 to TRBJ1-3, with 7 bases lining up with TRBD1. The V gene's germline CDR1 is MDHEN and CDR2 SYDVKM. The trim removed 6 bases at V and 4 bases at J, leaving 6 bases unmatched. CDR3 length equals 14 residues. Written as DNA, the CDR3 is TGTGCCAGCAGGCAAGGACAGGCCGGAAACACCATATATTTT. This encodes CASRQGQAGNTIYF. Complete variable domain (other parts from reference TRBV28 and TRBJ1-3): DVKVTQSSRYLVKRTGEKVFLECVQDMDHENMFWYRQDPGLGLRLIYFSYDVKMKEKGDIPEGYSVSREKKERFSLILESASTNQTSMYLCASRQGQAGNTIYFGEGSWLTVV.

This clone was found many times. V is TRBV19 and J is TRBJ2-3; D possibly corresponds to TRBD1 (6 bases). Germline V gene data show CDR1 as LNHDA and CDR2 as SQIVND (reference sequence). This CDR3 has 13 residues. V lost 10 bases to trimming and J lost 2 bases, with 13 bases between them. The CDR3 DNA follows: TGTGCCACGGGGACATCGGACACAGATACGCAGTATTTT. It yields the protein CATGTSDTDTQYF.

The chain has TRBV6-1 and TRBJ1-3; D is uncertain. The length of the CDR3 is 18 residues. The V end lost 1 base, the J end lost 9 bases, and 25 bases lay between the germline ends. CDR1 and CDR2 (germline): MNHNS, SASEGT. In nucleotides, the CDR3 is TGTGCCAGCAGTGAAGAGCCGGCACACTCAGTTTCCAGCGGCACCATATATTTT. It codes for CASSEEPAHSVSSGTIYF.

This clone has just a few counts. The V gene is TRBV6-1, the J gene TRBJ2-1; possibly TRBD1 for D (6 bases). V dropped 7 bases and J dropped 14 bases, with 21 bases sitting between them. The CDR3 runs to 13 residues. Germline V CDR1 and CDR2: MNHNS, SASEGT. The chain's CDR3 is CASKINRDNSEFF. DNA for the CDR3: TGTGCCAGCAAAATAAATCGGGACAACAGTGAGTTCTTC.

There are a few counts of this clone. V and J are TRBV28 and TRBJ1-2, with TRBD1 matching over 10 bases. The V gene end was trimmed by 6 bases and the J gene end by 0 bases; junction bases not matched to a gene: 25. CDR3 length: 22 amino acids. Germline V CDR1 and CDR2: MDHEN, SYDVKM. CDR3 coding DNA: TGTGCCAGCAGCCCCTGGGTGGGGATGCCGGGACAGGGGTTATTAGCTAACTATGGCTACACCTTC. Protein sequence: CASSPWVGMPGQGLLANYGYTF.

This sequence joins TRBV7-9 and TRBJ1-3, with no clear D. The length of the CDR3 is 14 residues. Germline V lookup: CDR1 SEHNR, CDR2 FQNEAQ (reference sequence). V was cut by 3 bases and J by 0 bases, with 6 bases left in between. As DNA, the CDR3 is TGTGCCAGCAGCTTGGGAAGCTCTGGAAACACCATATATTTT. Translation: CASSLGSSGNTIYF.

This clone was counted many times. This chain uses TRBV6-6 with TRBJ2-7; D ambiguous. This CDR3 spans 12 amino acids. V shed 0 bases and J shed 6 bases, with 6 bases lying between them. Germline loops: CDR1 MNHNY, CDR2 SVGAGI (reference sequence). The CDR3 protein is CASSYSHLEQYF. The DNA of the CDR3 is TGTGCCAGCAGTTACTCGCATCTCGAGCAGTACTTC.

To note about this clone: The identical CDR3 is also encoded by other nucleotide sequences in the sample. The rearrangement joins TRBV6-5 to TRBJ1-2; D might be TRBD1 (6 bases). CDR3 length equals 13 residues. The germline V gene encodes CDR1 MNHEY and CDR2 SVGAGI. Trimming left V 2 bases short and J 5 bases short, with 9 bases between. The CDR3 nucleotides are TGTGCCAGCAGTTACGGGGGCGGGTATGGCTACACCTTC. It encodes CASSYGGGYGYTF.

This clone was detected only a few times. The chain recombines TRBV19 with TRBJ2-6; D uncertain. The CDR3 has 13 amino acids. Germline V gene data show CDR1 as LNHDA and CDR2 as SQIVND (reference sequence). Trimming pared 5 bases from V and 3 bases from J, leaving 5 bases between. CDR3 coding DNA: TGTGCCAGTAGTGTGGGTGGGGCCAACGTCCTGACTTTC. Protein product: CASSVGGANVLTF.

At least ten counts were recorded for this clone. The J gene is TRBJ2-1, the V gene TRBV7-2, with TRBD1 as a possible D gene (5 bases). Germline CDR1 is SGHTA and CDR2 is FQGNSA. V lost 6 bases and J 4 bases, leaving 10 bases between the germline ends. This CDR3 has 13 amino acids. The CDR3 nucleotides read TGTGCCAGCAGACAAGGGGCATACAATGAGCAGTTCTTC. Translation: CASRQGAYNEQFF.

This clone was picked up a small number of times. The chain employs TRBV5-1 and TRBJ2-7; unclear D gene. Germline CDR1 SGHRS, CDR2 YFSETQ. The CDR3 length is 13 residues. Between the trimmed V and J ends, which lost 4 bases and 2 bases, there was a span of 10 bases. The DNA for the CDR3 is TGCGCCAGCAGCACTCTACAGACCTACGAGCAGTACTTC. This encodes CASSTLQTYEQYF.

J is TRBJ2-5 and V is TRBV5-6, with no clear D. This CDR3 comprises 14 residues. The V gene lost 3 bases and the J gene lost 0 bases, with 9 bases spanning the gap. The germline gives CDR1 SGHDT, CDR2 YYEEEE. This CDR3 is CASSSVADQETQYF. Here the CDR3 DNA reads TGTGCCAGCAGCTCCGTTGCAGACCAAGAGACCCAGTACTTC.

J is TRBJ2-7 and V is TRBV6-1, with TRBD1 as a possible D gene (6 bases). The CDR3 runs 13 residues. The V gene's germline CDR1 is MNHNS and CDR2 SASEGT. V was shortened by 6 bases and J by 2 bases, with 11 bases between the two germline ends. This chain's CDR3 is CASSQQGAYEQYF. In nucleotides, the CDR3 is TGTGCCAGCAGCCAACAGGGAGCCTACGAGCAGTACTTC.

This clone has only a few counts. V is TRBV28 and J is TRBJ1-5, with D possibly being TRBD1 (6 bases). V was shortened by 2 bases and J by 3 bases, with 17 bases between the two germline ends. The CDR3 sequence is 17 residues long. Germline V gene lookup returns CDR1 MDHEN and CDR2 SYDVKM. The CDR3 DNA reads as TGTGCCAGCAGTTTAACGAGTGGGGACACGCTCAATCAGCCCCAGCATTTT. Its translation: CASSLTSGDTLNQPQHF.

The genes are TRBV9 and TRBJ1-3; D is uncertain. Between the trimmed V and J ends, which lost 0 bases and 3 bases, there was a span of 10 bases. From germline, CDR1 is SGDLS and CDR2 YYNGEE. This CDR3 is 15 amino acids long. CDR3 coding DNA: TGTGCCAGCAGCGTAGTCCCGTCCGGTGGAAACACCATATATTTT. Encoded protein: CASSVVPSGGNTIYF.

The V gene is TRBV6-5, the J gene TRBJ2-7, with TRBD2 as a possible D gene (5 bases). The CDR3 consists of 16 residues. Trimming took off 2 bases at V and 2 bases at J, with 16 bases between the two ends. Germline V gives CDR1 MNHEY, CDR2 SVGAGI. This chain's CDR3 is CASSYRHHRGTYEQYF. The CDR3 DNA sequence: TGTGCCAGCAGTTACCGACACCACCGGGGAACCTACGAGCAGTACTTC.

This clone came up once. The V and J genes are TRBV27 and TRBJ2-1; 7 bases map to TRBD1. The ends lost 4 bases at V and 7 bases at J; junction bases unmatched: 4. The CDR3 runs to 13 residues. CDR1 is MNHEY, CDR2 SMNVEV, per germline (reference sequence). CDR3 region: CASSSRQGNEQFF. The CDR3 DNA reads TGTGCCAGCAGTTCACGACAGGGTAATGAGCAGTTCTTC.